The present T cell receptor (beta chain) was sequenced within a study of technical replicates of blood from several donors. Measured with immunoSEQ multiplex PCR; TCRdb has only the in-frame clones, and not every one. The profile shows some 70,000 clones, around 95% of them singletons. The CDR3 loop spans 17 amino acids. CDR1 MGHRA and CDR2 YSYEKL come from the germline V gene. V lost 0 bases, J lost 0 bases, and 11 bases lay in between. This sequence was found in a human donor in good health. The chain has TRBV4-1 and TRBJ1-4, with D uncertain. Sequences were obtained from T cells isolated from PBMCs. The CDR3 protein is CASSQERRGATNEKLFF. Written as DNA, the CDR3 is TGCGCCAGCAGCCAAGAACGGCGGGGTGCAACTAATGAAAAACTGTTTTTT.